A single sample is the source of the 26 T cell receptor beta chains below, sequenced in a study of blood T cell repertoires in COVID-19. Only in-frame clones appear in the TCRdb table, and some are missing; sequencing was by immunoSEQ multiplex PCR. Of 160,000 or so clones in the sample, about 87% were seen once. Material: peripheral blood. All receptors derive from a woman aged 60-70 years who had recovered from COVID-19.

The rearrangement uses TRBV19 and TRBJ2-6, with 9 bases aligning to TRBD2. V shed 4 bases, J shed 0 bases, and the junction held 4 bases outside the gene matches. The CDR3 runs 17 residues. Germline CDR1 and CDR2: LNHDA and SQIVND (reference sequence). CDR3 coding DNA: TGTGCCAGTAGTACTAGCGGGGCTAGCTCTGGGGCCAACGTCCTGACTTTC. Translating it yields CASSTSGASSGANVLTF.

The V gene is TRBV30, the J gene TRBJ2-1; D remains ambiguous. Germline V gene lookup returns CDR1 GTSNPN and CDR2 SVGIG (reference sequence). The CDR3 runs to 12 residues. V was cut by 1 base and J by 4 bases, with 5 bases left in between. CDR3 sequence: CAWSESYNEQFF. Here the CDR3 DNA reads TGTGCCTGGAGTGAGAGTTACAATGAGCAGTTCTTC.

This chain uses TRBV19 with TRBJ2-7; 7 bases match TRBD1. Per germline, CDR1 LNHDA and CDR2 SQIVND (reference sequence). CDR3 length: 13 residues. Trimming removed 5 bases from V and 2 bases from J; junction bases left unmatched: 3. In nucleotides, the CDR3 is TGTGCCAGTAGTCCAGGGGGTACCTACGAGCAGTACTTC. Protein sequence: CASSPGGTYEQYF.

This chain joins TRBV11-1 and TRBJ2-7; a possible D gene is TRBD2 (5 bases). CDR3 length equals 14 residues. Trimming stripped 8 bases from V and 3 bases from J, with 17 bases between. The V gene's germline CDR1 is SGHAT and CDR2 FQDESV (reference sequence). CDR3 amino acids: CASAWAAGHYEQYF. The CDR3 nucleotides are TGTGCCAGCGCCTGGGCTGCGGGCCACTACGAGCAGTACTTC. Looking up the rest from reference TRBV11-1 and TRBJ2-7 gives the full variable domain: EAEVAQSPRYKITEKSQAVAFWCDPISGHATLYWYRQILGQGPELLVQFQDESVVDDSQLPKDRFSAERLKGVDSTLKIQPAELGDSAMYLCASAWAAGHYEQYFGPGTRLTVT.

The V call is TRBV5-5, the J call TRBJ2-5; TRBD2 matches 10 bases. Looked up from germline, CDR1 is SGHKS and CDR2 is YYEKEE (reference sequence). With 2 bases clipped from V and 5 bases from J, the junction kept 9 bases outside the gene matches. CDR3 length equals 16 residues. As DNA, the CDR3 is TGTGCCAGCAGCTTCGAGCGGGGGGGCGTTGGGGAGACCCAGTACTTC. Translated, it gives CASSFERGGVGETQYF.

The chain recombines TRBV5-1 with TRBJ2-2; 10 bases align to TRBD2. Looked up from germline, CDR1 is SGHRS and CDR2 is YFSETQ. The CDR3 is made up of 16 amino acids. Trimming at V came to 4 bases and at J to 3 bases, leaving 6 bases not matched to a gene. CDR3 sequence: CASSPGLARYTGELFF. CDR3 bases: TGCGCCAGCAGCCCGGGACTAGCGCGGTACACCGGGGAGCTGTTTTTT.

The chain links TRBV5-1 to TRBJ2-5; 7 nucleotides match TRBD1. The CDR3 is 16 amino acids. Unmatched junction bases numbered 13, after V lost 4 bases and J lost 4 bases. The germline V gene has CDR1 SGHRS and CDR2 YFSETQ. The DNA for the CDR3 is TGCGCCAGCAGCCGAACCCCTACGACAGGGCGAGAGACCCAGTACTTC. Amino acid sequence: CASSRTPTTGRETQYF. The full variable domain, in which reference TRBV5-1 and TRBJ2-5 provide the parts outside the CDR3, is KAGVTQTPRYLIKTRGQQVTLSCSPISGHRSVSWYQQTPGQGLQFLFEYFSETQRNKGNFPGRFSGRQFSNSRSEMNVSTLELGDSALYLCASSRTPTTGRETQYFGPGTRLLVL.

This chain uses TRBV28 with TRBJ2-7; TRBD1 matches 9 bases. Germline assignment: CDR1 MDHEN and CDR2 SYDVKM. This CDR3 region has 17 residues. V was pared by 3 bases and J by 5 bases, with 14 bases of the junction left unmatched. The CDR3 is CASSFHYSGTGPNEQYF. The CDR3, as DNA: TGTGCCAGCAGTTTCCATTATTCCGGGACAGGGCCTAACGAGCAGTACTTC. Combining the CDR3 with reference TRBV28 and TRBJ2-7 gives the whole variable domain DVKVTQSSRYLVKRTGEKVFLECVQDMDHENMFWYRQDPGLGLRLIYFSYDVKMKEKGDIPEGYSVSREKKERFSLILESASTNQTSMYLCASSFHYSGTGPNEQYFGPGTRLTVT.

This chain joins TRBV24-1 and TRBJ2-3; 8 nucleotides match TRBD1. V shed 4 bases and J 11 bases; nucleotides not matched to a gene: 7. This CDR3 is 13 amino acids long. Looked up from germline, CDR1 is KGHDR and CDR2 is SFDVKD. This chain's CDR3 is CATSEADRGRQYF. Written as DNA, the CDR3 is TGTGCCACCAGTGAAGCTGACAGGGGTCGGCAGTATTTT.

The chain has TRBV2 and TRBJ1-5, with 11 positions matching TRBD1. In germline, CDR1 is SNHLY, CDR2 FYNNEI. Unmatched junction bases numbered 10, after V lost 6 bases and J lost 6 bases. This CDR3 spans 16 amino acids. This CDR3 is CASSPQLGQGGQPQHF. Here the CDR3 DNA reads TGTGCCAGCAGCCCTCAGCTGGGACAGGGGGGTCAGCCCCAGCATTTT.

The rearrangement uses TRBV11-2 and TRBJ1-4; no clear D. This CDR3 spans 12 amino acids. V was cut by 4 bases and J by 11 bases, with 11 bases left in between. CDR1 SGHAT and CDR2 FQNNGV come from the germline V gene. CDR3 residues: CASSSSSGKLFF. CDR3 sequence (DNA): TGTGCCAGCAGCTCTTCGTCCGGGAAACTGTTTTTT.

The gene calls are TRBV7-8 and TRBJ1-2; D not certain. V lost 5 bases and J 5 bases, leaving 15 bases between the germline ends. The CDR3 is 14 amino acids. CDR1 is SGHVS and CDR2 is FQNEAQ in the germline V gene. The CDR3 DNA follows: TGTGCCAGCAGCCGAGAACACGACTCTTATGGCTACACCTTC. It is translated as CASSREHDSYGYTF.

The CDR3 nucleotides are TGTGCCAGCAGCTTAGTTGGATCAGGGGGTCTGATACCTGGAAACACCATATATTTT. This encodes CASSLVGSGGLIPGNTIYF. The chain combines TRBV7-9 with TRBJ1-3, with 7 bases lining up with TRBD1. CDR1 is SEHNR and CDR2 is FQNEAQ in the germline V gene (reference sequence). This CDR3 contains 19 residues. V gave up 1 base and J gave up 2 bases; unmatched junction bases: 14.

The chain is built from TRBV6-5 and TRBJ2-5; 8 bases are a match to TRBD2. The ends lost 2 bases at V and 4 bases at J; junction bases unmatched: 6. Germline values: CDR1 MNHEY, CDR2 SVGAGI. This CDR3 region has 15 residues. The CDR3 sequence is CASSYRGLAGETQYF. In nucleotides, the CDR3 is TGTGCCAGCAGTTACAGAGGACTAGCCGGAGAGACCCAGTACTTC.

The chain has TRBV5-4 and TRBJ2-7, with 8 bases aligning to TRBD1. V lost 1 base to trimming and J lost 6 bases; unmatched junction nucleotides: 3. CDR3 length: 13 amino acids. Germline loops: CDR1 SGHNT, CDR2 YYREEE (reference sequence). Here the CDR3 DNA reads TGTGCCAGCAGCTTGAATACAGGGGGCGAGCAGTACTTC. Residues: CASSLNTGGEQYF.

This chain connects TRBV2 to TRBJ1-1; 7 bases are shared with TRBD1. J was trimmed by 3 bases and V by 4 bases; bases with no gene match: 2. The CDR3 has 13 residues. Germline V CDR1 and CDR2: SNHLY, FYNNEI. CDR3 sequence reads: CASSGQGHTEAFF. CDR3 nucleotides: TGTGCCAGCAGTGGACAGGGTCACACTGAAGCTTTCTTT.

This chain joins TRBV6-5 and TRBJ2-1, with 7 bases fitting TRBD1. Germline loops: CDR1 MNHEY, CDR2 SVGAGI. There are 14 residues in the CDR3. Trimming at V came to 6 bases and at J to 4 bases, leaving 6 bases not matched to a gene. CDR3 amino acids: CASSAGTEYNEQFF. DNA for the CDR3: TGTGCCAGCAGCGCCGGGACAGAATACAATGAGCAGTTCTTC.

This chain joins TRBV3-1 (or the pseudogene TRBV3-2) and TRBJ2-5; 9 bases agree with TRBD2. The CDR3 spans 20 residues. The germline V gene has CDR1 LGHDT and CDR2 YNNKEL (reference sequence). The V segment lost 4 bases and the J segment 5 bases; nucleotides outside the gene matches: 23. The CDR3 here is CASSPRPGGLAGSLSETQYF. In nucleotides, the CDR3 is TGTGCCAGCAGCCCCCGACCAGGGGGGCTAGCGGGGTCATTGTCGGAGACCCAGTACTTC.

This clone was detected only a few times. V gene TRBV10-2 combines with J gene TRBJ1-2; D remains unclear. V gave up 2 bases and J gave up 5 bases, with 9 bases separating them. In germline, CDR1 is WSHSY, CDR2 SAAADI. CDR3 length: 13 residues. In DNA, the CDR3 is TGCGCCAGCAGTGAGACAACAGAATATGGCTACACCTTC. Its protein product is CASSETTEYGYTF.

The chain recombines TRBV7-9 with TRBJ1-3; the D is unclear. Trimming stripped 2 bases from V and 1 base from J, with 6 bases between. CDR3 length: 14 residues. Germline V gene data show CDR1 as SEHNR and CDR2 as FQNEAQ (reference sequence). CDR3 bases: TGTGCCAGCAGCTTACCCGAGTCTGGAAACACCATATATTTT. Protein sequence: CASSLPESGNTIYF.

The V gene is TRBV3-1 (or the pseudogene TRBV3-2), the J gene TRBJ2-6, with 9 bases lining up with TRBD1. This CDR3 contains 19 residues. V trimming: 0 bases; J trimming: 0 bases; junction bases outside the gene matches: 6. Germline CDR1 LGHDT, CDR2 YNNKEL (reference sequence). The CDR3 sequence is CASSQDGLDRGSGANVLTF. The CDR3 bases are TGTGCCAGCAGCCAAGATGGACTGGACAGGGGCTCTGGGGCCAACGTCCTGACTTTC.

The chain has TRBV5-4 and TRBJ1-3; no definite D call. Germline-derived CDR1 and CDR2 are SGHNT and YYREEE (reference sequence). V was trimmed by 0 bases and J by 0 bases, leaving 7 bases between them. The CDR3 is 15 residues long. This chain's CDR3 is CASSLGSGSGNTIYF. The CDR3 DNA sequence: TGTGCCAGCAGCTTGGGGTCGGGCTCTGGAAACACCATATATTTT. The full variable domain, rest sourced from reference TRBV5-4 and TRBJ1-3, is ETGVTQSPTHLIKTRGQQVTLRCSSQSGHNTVSWYQQALGQGPQFIFQYYREEENGRGNFPPRFSGLQFPNYSSELNVNALELDDSALYLCASSLGSGSGNTIYFGEGSWLTVV.

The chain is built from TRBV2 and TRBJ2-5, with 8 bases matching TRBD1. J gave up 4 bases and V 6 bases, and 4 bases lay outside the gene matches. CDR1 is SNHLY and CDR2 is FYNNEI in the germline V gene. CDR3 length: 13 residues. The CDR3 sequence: CASSSGTGETQYF. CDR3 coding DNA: TGTGCCAGCAGCTCCGGGACAGGAGAGACCCAGTACTTC.

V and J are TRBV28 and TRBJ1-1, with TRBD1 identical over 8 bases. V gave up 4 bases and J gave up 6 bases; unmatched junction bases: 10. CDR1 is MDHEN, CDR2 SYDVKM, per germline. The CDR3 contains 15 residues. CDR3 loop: CASSYWTGRRPEAFF. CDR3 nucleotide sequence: TGTGCCAGCAGTTACTGGACAGGGAGGAGACCTGAAGCTTTCTTT.

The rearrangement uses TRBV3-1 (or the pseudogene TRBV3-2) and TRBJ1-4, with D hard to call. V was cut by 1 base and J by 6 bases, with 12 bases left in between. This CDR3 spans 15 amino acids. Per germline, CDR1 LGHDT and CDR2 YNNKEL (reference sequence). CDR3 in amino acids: CASSQVPNGDEKLFF. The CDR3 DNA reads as TGTGCCAGCAGCCAAGTCCCCAACGGGGATGAAAAACTGTTTTTT.

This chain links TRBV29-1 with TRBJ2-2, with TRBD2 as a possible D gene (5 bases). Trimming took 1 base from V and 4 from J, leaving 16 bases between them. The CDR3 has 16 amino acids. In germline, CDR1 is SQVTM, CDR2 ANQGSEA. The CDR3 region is CSVEVGDGGFTGELFF. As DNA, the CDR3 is TGCAGCGTTGAAGTAGGTGACGGCGGGTTCACCGGGGAGCTGTTTTTT.